This T cell receptor (beta chain) was identified in a study of CD8 T cells in Susac syndrome. Random hexamers were used to reverse transcribe 0.5 to 1 ug of RNA. The method of amplification for TCR beta CDR3 was immunoSEQ multiplex PCR, covering 54 Vbeta and 13 Jbeta. One entry per CDR3 protein, called by TCRdb with MiXCR from the immunoSEQ multiplex PCR reads. The table includes around 59,000 distinct CDR3 sequences, around nine tenths detected once. Germline assignment: CDR1 LGHNA and CDR2 YSLEER. The CDR3 spans 16 residues. Germline trimming cut 0 bases from V and 6 bases from J; bases unmatched to any gene: 8. The authors sequenced TCR beta from blood CD8+ and CD4+ T cells. Negative isolation was applied to CD8+ and CD4+ T cells, and FACS enrichment was applied to TEMRA cells.

Sequences were obtained from CD8+ T cells from PBMCs. The TCR comes from a human donor in good health. The chain carries TRBV4-3 and TRBJ2-1; 7 bases map to TRBD2. CDR3 nucleotides: TGCGCCAGCAGCCAAGATACCGCTAGCGGCGTCAATGAGCAGTTCTTC. Amino acids: CASSQDTASGVNEQFF.